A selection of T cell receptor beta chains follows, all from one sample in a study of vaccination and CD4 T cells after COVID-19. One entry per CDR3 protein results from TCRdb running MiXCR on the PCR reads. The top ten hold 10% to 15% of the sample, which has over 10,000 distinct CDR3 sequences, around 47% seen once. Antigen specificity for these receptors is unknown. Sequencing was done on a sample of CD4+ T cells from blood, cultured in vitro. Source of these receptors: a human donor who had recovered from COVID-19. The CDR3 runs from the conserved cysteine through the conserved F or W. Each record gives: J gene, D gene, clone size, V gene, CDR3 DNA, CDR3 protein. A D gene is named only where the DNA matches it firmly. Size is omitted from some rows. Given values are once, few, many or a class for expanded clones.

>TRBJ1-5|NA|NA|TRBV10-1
TGCGCCACCCTGGGTGTAGGTAGCAATCAGCCCCAGCATTTT
CATLGVGSNQPQHF
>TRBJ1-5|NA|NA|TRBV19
TGTGCCAGTAGAGACAAGGGGGGCCGCAATCAGCCCCAGCATTTT
CASRDKGGRNQPQHF
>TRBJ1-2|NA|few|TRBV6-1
TGTGCCAGCAGTGAAGGGTTGGGGAACTATGGCTACACCTTC
CASSEGLGNYGYTF
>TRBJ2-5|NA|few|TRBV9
TGTGCCAGCAGCGTAGTGCTGGGGGAAGAGACCCAGTACTTC
CASSVVLGEETQYF
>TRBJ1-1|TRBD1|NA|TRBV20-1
TGCAGTGCTAGGGACAGGGAGGACACTGAAGCTTTCTTT
CSARDREDTEAFF
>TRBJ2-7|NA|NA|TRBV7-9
TGTGCCAGCAGCTTAGAGGGGGGCGACGAGCAGTACTTC
CASSLEGGDEQYF
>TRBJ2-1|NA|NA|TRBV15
TGTGCCACCAGCAGGGACCCGGGAGACTACAATGAGCAGTTCTTC
CATSRDPGDYNEQFF
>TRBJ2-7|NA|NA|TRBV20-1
TGCAGTGTCAGCGGAATGACCTACGAGCAGTACTTC
CSVSGMTYEQYF
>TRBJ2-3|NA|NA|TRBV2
TGTGCCAGCAGTCCACTCCGGGGCCAGGGCGGCACAGATACGCAGTATTTT
CASSPLRGQGGTDTQYF
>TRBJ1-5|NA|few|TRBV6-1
TGTGCCAGCAGCGGGACTAGCAATCAGCCCCAGCATTTT
CASSGTSNQPQHF
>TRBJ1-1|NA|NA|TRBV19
TGTGCCAGTAGGAGCGGACAGAAGAACACTGAAGCTTTCTTT
CASRSGQKNTEAFF
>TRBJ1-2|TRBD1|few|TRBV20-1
TGCAGTACCGACAGGGGGCGTTCGAGTGGCTACACCTTC
CSTDRGRSSGYTF
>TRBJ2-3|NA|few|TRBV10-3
TGTGCCATCAGTGATCCTGGGAGTAGCACAGATACGCAGTATTTT
CAISDPGSSTDTQYF
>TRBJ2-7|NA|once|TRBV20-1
TGCAGTGCTTCACTGACGTCGCTTTGGGGCGAGCAGTACTTC
CSASLTSLWGEQYF
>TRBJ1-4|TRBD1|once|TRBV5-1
TGCGCCAGCAGCGTGACAGGGTTTGGTGAAAAACTGTTTTTT
CASSVTGFGEKLFF
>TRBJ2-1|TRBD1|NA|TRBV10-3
TGTGCCATCAGTGAGTCGAGCAGGGGGCGCCGCTACTCCTACAATGAGCAGTTCTTC
CAISESSRGRRYSYNEQFF
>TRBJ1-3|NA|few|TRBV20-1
TGCAGTGCTTTCGCCCCCGGGCGAAACACCATATATTTT
CSAFAPGRNTIYF
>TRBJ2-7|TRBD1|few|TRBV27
TGTGCCAGCAGTCTGATGTTTACCGGGACAGGGGAAAAGCAGTACTTC
CASSLMFTGTGEKQYF
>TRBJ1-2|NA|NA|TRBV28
TGTGCCAGCAGGCCGACGGGGCGGGTTTATGGCTACACCTTC
CASRPTGRVYGYTF
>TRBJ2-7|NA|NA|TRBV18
TGTGCCAGCTCACCATCCATGGGCGGACACTACGAGCAGTACTTC
CASSPSMGGHYEQYF
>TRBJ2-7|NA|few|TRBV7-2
TGTGCCAGCAGCTTAACAGGGAACTCGTACGAGCAGTACTTC
CASSLTGNSYEQYF
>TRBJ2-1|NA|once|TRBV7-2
TGTGCCAGCAGCTTAACCCTCCATGACAGCTCCTACAATGAGCAGTTCTTC
CASSLTLHDSSYNEQFF
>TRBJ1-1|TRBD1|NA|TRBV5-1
TGCGCCAGCAGCGTGACAGGGCAGAACACTGAAGCTTTCTTT
CASSVTGQNTEAFF
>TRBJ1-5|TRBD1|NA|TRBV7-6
TGTGCCAGCAGCCACCGGACAGGGGGGCGCCTCGATCAGCCCCAGCATTTT
CASSHRTGGRLDQPQHF
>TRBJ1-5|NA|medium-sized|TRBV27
TGTGCCAGCAAACCAGCCGGTAACAATCAGCCCCAGCATTTT
CASKPAGNNQPQHF
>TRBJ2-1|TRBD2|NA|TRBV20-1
TGCGGCGGGACTAGCGGTCTCAATGAGCAGTTCTTC
CGGTSGLNEQFF
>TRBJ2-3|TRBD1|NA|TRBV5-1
TGCGCCAGCAGCTTGGATAGTGCGACAGGGCACACAGATACGCAGTATTTT
CASSLDSATGHTDTQYF
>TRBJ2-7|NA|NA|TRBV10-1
TGCGCCAGCAGTGAGCGGGATAACTACGAGCAGTACTTC
CASSERDNYEQYF
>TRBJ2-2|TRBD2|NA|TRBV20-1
TGCAGTGCTAGGGAACTAGCGTCCCACACCGGGGAGCTGTTTTTT
CSARELASHTGELFF
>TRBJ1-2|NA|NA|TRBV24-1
TGTGCCACCAGTGATTTGGAGACGTATGGCTACACCTTC
CATSDLETYGYTF
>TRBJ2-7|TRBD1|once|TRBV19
TGTGCCAGTATGGGACAGGGTCGTCTCGAGCAGTACTTC
CASMGQGRLEQYF
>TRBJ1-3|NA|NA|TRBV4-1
TGCGCCAGCAGCCAAAGATCGATGTGGGGACGCTCTGGAAACACCATATATTTT
CASSQRSMWGRSGNTIYF
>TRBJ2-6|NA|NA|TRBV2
TGTGCCAGCAGTGCAGCCACTGGGGCCAACGTCCTGACTTTC
CASSAATGANVLTF
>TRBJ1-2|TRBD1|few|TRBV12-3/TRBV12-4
TGTGCCAGCAGCCAAGCCGGGACAGGGGGCGCTAGGCAGTATGGCTACACCTTC
CASSQAGTGGARQYGYTF
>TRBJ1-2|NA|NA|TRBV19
TGTGCCAGTAGTTCAGGGACCGATCCTAACTATGGCTACACCTTC
CASSSGTDPNYGYTF
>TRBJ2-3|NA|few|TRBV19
TGTGCCAGTAGCGGGGGAGGCCACAGGGAGGATACGCAGTATTTT
CASSGGGHREDTQYF
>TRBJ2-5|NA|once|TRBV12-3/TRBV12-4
TGTGCCAGCAGCCTAGGGCCAATAGAGACCCAGTACTTC
CASSLGPIETQYF
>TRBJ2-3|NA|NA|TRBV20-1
TGCAGTGCTTCTTCTCAAGATACGCAGTATTTT
CSASSQDTQYF
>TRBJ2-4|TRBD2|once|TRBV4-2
TGTGCCAGCAGCCAAGCCCAGCGGGAAGGAATAAACATTCAGTACTTC
CASSQAQREGINIQYF
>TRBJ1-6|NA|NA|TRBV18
TGTGCCAGCTCGTTCGACAGTCTTAGGAATAATTCACCCCTCCACTTT
CASSFDSLRNNSPLHF
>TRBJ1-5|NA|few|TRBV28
TGTGCCAGCAGCCTCATTGGGATGAATCAGCCCCAGCATTTT
CASSLIGMNQPQHF
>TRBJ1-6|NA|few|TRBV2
TGTGCCAGCAGCTCCAGGAGGGGAAATTCTTCACCCCTCCACTTT
CASSSRRGNSSPLHF
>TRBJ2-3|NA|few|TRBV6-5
TGTGCCAGCAGTTACCTTAGGACAGATACGCAGTATTTT
CASSYLRTDTQYF
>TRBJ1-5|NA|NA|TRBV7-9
TGTGCCAGCAGCCCCCACAGGGAAGATCAGCCCCAGCATTTT
CASSPHREDQPQHF
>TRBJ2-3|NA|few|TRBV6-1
TGTGCCAGCAGTGACAGGGGCTACACAGATACGCAGTATTTT
CASSDRGYTDTQYF
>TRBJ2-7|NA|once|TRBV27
TGTGCCAGCAGTTCGGCAGGGCCCTACGAGCAGTACTTC
CASSSAGPYEQYF
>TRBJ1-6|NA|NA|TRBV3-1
TGTGCCAGCAGCCAAGTTCGGGGAGTCACGTATAATTCACCCCTCCACTTT
CASSQVRGVTYNSPLHF
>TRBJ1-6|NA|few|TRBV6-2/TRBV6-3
TGTGCCAGTAAAGGTCGGATAAATTCACCCCTCCACTTT
CASKGRINSPLHF
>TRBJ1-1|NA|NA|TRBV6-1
TGTGCCAGCAGTGAAGCGGGACCCCCGAACACTGAAGCTTTCTTT
CASSEAGPPNTEAFF
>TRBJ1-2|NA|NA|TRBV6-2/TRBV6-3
TGTGCCAGCACTGGGGGGAACTATGGCTACACCTTC
CASTGGNYGYTF
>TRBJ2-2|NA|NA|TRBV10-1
TGCGCCAGCAGAGCCAGGGAGACCGGGGAGCTGTTTTTT
CASRARETGELFF
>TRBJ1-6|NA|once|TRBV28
TGTGCCAGCAGTTTTGGTAATTCACCCCTCCACTTT
CASSFGNSPLHF
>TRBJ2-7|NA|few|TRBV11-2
TGTGCCAGCAGCTTAGTGTGGGAGTCCTACGAGCAGTACTTC
CASSLVWESYEQYF
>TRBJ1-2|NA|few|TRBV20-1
TGCAGTGCTAGAGATACCCGGGCCAACTATGGCTACACCTTC
CSARDTRANYGYTF
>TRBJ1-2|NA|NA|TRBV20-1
TGCAGTGCTAGAGCAACGGGATCAGACTATGGCTACACCTTC
CSARATGSDYGYTF